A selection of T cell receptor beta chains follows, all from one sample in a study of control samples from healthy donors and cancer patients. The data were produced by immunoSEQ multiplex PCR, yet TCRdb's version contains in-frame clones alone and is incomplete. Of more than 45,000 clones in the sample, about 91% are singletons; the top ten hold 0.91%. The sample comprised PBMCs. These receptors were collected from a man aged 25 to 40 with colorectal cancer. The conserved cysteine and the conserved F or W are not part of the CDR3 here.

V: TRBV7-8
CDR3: ASSLVGGSETQY

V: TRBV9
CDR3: ASSVDRFDANGYT

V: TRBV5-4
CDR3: ASSLSRVGTGELF

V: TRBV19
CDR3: ASSIRQGGTEAF

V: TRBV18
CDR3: ASSPWAGLSTDTQY

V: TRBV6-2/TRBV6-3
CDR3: ASSYGAGGSFGTTQY

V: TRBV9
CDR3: ASSPPGPQGGTEAF

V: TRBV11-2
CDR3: ASSPARTTGTGELF

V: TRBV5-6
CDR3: ASSLFARDRATDTQY

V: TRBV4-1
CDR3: ASSRRLGEAF

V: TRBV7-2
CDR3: ASSLHRNYGYT

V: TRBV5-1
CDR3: ASRRTSGGVADTQY

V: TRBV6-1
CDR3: ASSDRNNEQF

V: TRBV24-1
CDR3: ATSDLGYTGELF

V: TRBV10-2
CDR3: ASSESGGRSYT

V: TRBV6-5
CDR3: ASIQSSGGADTQY

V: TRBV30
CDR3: ASRQDTDTQY

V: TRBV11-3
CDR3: ASSLGGGANTGELF

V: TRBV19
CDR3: ASSIVPHSEQY

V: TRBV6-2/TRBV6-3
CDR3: ASSPSRGLPGELF

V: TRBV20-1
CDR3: SASETGSGNTEAF

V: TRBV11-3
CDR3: ASSLNRGDYNEQF

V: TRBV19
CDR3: ASSMEGNTEAF

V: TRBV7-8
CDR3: ASRGGSWRTGELF

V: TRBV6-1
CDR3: ASSEAPGGGTGELF

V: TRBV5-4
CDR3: ASSSRDSTGELF

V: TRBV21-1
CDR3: ASSNRDRGRGNTEAF

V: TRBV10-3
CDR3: AISRTGAGQPQH

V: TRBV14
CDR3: ASSEGRYTGELF

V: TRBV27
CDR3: ASRQGQPQH

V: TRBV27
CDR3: ASSFIRASGLGGELF

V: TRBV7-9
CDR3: ASSSTGVEGFYEQY

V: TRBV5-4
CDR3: ASSLAGNGNEQY

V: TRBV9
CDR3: ASSASSGRTDTQY

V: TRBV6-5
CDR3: ASTLAGTDTQY

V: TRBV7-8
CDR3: ASSVRSFRNSYNSPLH

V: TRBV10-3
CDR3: ATTPSGESYGYT

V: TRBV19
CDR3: ASSNDPGQGSLH

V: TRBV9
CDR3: ASSVVSGAYNEQF

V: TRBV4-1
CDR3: ASSQDLGSVYGYT

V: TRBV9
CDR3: ASSVASGLAGRNEQF

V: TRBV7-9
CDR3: ASSLTGESYEQY

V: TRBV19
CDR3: ASSMSWGYGYT

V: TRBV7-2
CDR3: ASRQPGPNNEQY

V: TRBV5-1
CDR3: ASSLLQGDEQF

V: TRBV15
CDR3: ATSRDPLPGNTIY

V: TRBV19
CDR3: ASRGGAKNEQF

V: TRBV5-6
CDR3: ASSYTAGASVEQY

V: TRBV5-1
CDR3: ASSLQGADGYT

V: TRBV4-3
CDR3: ASSHPPGLPIY

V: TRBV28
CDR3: ASSLGWGENYGYT

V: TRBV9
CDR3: ASSVTSGGSDTQY

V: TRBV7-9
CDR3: ASSLGQITSTDTQY